The T cell receptor (beta chain) under discussion was sequenced for a study of cytomegalovirus exposure and HLA in healthy donors. General observations from the study: Later analysis associated a missense DCLRE1C variant with TCR beta V- and J-gene trimming. The authors reported that TCR beta sequences could predict HLA-A and HLA-B alleles. These predictions were accurate for most subjects in the first cohort. According to the study, roughly 180 TCR beta chains were cytomegalovirus-associated.

Turning to this clone: Antigen unknown.

The PCR ran on 60 Vbeta and 13 Jbeta primers. Assay used: immunoSEQ multiplex PCR; TCRdb lists only in-frame clones, some missing. The table has approximately 130,000 clones, more than 70% seen once. Germline loops: CDR1 SGHKS, CDR2 YYEKEE (reference sequence). This CDR3 region has 15 residues. V lost 4 bases and J 3 bases, leaving 16 bases between the germline ends. This receptor was obtained from a man aged 45-65 years in good health and CMV-seropositive. The sequencing input was PBMCs. The chain has TRBV5-5 and TRBJ1-1; maybe TRBD1 (5 bases). This CDR3 reads CASSARGGWDTEAFF. The CDR3 DNA sequence: TGTGCCAGCAGCGCTCGGGGGGGTTGGGACACTGAAGCTTTCTTT.